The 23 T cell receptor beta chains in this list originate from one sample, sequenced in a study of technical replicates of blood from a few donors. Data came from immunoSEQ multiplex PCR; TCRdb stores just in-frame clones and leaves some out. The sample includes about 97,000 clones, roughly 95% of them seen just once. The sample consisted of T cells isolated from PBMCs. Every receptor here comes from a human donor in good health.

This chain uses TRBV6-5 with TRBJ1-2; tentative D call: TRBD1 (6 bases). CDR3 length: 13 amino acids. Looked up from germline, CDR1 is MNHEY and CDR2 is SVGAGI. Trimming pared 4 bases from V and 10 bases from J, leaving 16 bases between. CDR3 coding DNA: TGTGCCAGCAGTTCACTCGGACAGCTGTTCTACACCTTC. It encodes CASSSLGQLFYTF.

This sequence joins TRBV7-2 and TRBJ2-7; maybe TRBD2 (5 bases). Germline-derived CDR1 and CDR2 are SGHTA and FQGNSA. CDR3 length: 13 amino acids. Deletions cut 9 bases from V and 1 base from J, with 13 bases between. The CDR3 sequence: CASLGGSSYEQYF. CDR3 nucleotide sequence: TGTGCCAGTTTAGGTGGGAGTTCCTACGAGCAGTACTTC.

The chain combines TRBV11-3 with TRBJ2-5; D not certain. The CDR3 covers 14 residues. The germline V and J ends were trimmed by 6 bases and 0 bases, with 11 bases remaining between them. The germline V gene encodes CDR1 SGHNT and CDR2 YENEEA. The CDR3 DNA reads TGTGCCAGCAGTCTTTCCCGGTACCAAGAGACCCAGTACTTC. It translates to CASSLSRYQETQYF.

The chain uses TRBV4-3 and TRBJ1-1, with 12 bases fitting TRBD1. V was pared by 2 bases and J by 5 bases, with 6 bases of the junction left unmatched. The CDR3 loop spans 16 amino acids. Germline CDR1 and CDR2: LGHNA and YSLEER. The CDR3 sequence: CASSQIGTGGRTEAFF. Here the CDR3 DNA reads TGCGCCAGCAGCCAAATTGGGACAGGGGGCCGGACTGAAGCTTTCTTT.

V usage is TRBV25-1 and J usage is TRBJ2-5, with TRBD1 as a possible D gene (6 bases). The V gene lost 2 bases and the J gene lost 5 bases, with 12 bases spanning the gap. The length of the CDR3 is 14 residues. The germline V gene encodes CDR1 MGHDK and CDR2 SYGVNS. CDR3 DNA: TGTGCCAGCAGTGAAGACAGGTACCGGGAGACCCAGTACTTC. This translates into CASSEDRYRETQYF.

DNA for the CDR3: TGTGCCAGCAGTTTACAGGGCGATGAGCAGTTCTTC. Translation gives CASSLQGDEQFF. The chain recombines TRBV27 with TRBJ2-1; possibly TRBD1 for D (5 bases). V was cut by 2 bases and J by 8 bases, with 7 bases left in between. The CDR3 is made up of 12 amino acids. The germline V gene has CDR1 MNHEY and CDR2 SMNVEV (reference sequence).

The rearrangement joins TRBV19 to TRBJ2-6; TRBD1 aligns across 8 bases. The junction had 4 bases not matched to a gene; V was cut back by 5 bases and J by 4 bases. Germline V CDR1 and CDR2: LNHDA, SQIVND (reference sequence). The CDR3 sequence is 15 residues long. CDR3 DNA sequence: TGTGCCAGTAGTTACAGGGGGGACGGGGCCAACGTCCTGACTTTC. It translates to CASSYRGDGANVLTF.

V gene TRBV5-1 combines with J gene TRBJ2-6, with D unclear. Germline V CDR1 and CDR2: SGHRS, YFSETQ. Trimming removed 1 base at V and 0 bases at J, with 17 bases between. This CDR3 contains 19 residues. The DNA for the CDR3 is TGCGCCAGCAGCTTGAGTGTTTCCTTACTCGGCTCTGGGGCCAACGTCCTGACTTTC. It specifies CASSLSVSLLGSGANVLTF. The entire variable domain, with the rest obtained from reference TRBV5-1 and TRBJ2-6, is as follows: KAGVTQTPRYLIKTRGQQVTLSCSPISGHRSVSWYQQTPGQGLQFLFEYFSETQRNKGNFPGRFSGRQFSNSRSEMNVSTLELGDSALYLCASSLSVSLLGSGANVLTFGAGSRLTVL.

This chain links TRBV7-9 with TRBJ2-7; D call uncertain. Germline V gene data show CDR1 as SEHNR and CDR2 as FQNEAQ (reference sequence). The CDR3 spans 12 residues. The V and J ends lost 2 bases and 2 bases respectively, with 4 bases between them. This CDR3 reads CASSLTTYEQYF. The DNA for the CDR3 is TGTGCCAGCAGCTTAACAACCTACGAGCAGTACTTC.

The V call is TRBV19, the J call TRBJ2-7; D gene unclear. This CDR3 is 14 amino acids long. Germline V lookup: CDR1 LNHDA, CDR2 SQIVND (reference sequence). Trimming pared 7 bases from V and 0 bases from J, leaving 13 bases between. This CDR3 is CASNRQVSSYEQYF. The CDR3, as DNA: TGTGCCAGTAATCGGCAGGTGAGCTCCTACGAGCAGTACTTC.

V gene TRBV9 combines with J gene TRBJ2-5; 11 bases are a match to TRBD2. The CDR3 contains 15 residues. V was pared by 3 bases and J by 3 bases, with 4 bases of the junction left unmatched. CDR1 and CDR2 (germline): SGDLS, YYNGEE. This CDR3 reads CASSAGLAVEETQYF. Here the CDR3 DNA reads TGTGCCAGCAGCGCGGGACTAGCGGTGGAAGAGACCCAGTACTTC.

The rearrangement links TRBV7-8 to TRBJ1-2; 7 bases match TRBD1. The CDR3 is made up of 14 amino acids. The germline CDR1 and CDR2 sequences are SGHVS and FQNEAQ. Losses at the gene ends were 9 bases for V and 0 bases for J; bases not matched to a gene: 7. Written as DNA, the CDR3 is TGTGCCAGTGGAGGACAGGCGGCTAACTATGGCTACACCTTC. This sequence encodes CASGGQAANYGYTF.

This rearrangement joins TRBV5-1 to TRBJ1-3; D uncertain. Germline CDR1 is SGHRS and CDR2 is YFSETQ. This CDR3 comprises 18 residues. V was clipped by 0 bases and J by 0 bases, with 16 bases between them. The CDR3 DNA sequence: TGCGCCAGCAGCTTGGATCCAGGAGGACCTAACTCTGGAAACACCATATATTTT. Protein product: CASSLDPGGPNSGNTIYF.

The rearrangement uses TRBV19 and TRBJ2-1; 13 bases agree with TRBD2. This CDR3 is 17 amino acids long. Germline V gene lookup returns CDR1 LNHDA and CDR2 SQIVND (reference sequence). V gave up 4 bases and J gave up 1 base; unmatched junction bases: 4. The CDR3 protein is CASSTGTSGKSYNEQFF. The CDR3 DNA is TGTGCCAGTAGTACCGGGACTAGCGGGAAATCCTACAATGAGCAGTTCTTC.

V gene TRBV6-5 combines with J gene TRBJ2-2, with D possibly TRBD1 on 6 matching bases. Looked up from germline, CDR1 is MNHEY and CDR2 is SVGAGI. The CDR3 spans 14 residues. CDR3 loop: CVSTGGENTGELFF. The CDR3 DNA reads TGTGTTAGCACTGGGGGCGAGAACACCGGGGAGCTGTTTTTT.

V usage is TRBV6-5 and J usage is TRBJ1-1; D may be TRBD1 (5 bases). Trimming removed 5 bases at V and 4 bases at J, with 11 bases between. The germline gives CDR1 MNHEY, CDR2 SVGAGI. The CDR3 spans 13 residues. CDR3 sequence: CASSRGVLTEAFF. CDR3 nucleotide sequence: TGTGCCAGCAGTAGGGGCGTTCTCACTGAAGCTTTCTTT.

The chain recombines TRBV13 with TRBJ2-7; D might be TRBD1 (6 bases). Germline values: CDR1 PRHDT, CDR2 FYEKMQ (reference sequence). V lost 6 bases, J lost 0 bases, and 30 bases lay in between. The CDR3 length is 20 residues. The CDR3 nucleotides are TGTGCCAGCAGGTATTCTCAGTGGGGCACAGGGACCCCTTTCTCCTACGAGCAGTACTTC. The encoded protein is CASRYSQWGTGTPFSYEQYF.

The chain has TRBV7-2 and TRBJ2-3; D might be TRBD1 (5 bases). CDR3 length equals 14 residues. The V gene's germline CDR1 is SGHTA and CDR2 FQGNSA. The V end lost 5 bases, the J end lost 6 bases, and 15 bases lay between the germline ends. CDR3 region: CASSNLGPADTQYF. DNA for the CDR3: TGTGCCAGCAGCAACCTGGGGCCCGCGGATACGCAGTATTTT. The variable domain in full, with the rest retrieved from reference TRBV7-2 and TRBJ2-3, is GAGVSQSPSNKVTEKGKDVELRCDPISGHTALYWYRQSLGQGLEFLIYFQGNSAPDKSGLPSDRFSAERTGGSVSTLTIQRTQQEDSAVYLCASSNLGPADTQYFGPGTRLTVL.

The CDR3 region is CASSSGLAYEQYF. In DNA, the CDR3 is TGCGCCAGCAGCTCCGGTCTCGCCTACGAGCAGTACTTC. The rearrangement uses TRBV5-1 and TRBJ2-7; D not resolved. This CDR3 spans 13 amino acids. The germline V gene has CDR1 SGHRS and CDR2 YFSETQ. V dropped 3 bases and J dropped 2 bases, with 9 bases sitting between them.

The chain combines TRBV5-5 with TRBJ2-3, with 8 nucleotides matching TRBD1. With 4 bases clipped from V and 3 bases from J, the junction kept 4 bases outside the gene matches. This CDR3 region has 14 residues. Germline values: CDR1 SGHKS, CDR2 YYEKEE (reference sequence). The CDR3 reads CASSADRETDTQYF. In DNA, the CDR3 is TGTGCCAGCAGCGCGGACAGGGAGACAGATACGCAGTATTTT.

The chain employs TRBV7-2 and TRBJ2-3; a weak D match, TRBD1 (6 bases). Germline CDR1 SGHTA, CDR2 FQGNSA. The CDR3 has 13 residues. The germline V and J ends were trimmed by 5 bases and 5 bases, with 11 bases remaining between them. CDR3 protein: CASSPQGGDTQYF. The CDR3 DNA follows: TGTGCCAGCAGCCCCCAAGGGGGAGATACGCAGTATTTT.

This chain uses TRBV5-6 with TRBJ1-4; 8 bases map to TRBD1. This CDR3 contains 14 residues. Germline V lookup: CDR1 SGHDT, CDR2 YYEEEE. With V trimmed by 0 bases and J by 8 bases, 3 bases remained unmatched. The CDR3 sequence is CASSLGQGREKLFF. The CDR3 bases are TGTGCCAGCAGCTTGGGACAGGGGAGGGAAAAACTGTTTTTT.

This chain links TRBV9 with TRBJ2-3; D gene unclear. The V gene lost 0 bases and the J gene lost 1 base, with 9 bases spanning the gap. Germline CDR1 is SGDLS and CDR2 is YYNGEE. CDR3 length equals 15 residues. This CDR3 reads CASSVELGGTDTQYF. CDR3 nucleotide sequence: TGTGCCAGCAGCGTAGAACTCGGAGGCACAGATACGCAGTATTTT.